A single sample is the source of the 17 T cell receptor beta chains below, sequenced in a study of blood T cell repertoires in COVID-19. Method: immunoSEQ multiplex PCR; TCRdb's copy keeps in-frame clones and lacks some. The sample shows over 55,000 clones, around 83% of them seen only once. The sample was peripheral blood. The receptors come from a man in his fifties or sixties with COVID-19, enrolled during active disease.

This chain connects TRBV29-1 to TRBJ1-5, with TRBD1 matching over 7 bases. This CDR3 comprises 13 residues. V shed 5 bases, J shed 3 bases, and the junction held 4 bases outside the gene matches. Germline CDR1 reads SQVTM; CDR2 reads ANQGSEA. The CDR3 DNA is TGCAGCGTTAGACAGGGCTACAATCAGCCCCAGCATTTT. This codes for CSVRQGYNQPQHF.

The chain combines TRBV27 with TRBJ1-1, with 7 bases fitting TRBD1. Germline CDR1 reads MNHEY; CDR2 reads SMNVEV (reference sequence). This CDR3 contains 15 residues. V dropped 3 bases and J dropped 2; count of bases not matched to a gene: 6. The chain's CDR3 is CASSFGTARNTEAFF. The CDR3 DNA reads TGTGCCAGCAGTTTCGGGACAGCTAGAAACACTGAAGCTTTCTTT.

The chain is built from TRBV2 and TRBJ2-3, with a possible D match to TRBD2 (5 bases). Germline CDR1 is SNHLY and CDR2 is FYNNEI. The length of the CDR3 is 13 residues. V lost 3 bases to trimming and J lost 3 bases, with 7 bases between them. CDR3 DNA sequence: TGTGCCAGCAGTGAGGGCGGGACAGATACGCAGTATTTT. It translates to CASSEGGTDTQYF.

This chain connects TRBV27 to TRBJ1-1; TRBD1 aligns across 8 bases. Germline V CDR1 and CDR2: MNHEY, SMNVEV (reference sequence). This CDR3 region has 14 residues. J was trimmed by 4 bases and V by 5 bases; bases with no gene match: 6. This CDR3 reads CASSRQGRPTEAFF. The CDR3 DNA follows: TGTGCCAGCAGTAGACAGGGGCGACCCACTGAAGCTTTCTTT.

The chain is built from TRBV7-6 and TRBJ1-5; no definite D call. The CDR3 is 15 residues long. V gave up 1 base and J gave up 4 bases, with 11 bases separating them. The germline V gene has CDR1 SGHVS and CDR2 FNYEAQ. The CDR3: CASSLVGFGNQPQHF. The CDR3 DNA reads TGTGCCAGCAGCTTAGTCGGGTTCGGGAATCAGCCCCAGCATTTT. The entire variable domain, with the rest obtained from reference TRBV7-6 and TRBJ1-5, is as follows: GAGVSQSPRYKVTKRGQDVALRCDPISGHVSLYWYRQALGQGPEFLTYFNYEAQQDKSGLPNDRFSAERPEGSISTLTIQRTEQRDSAMYRCASSLVGFGNQPQHFGDGTRLSIL.

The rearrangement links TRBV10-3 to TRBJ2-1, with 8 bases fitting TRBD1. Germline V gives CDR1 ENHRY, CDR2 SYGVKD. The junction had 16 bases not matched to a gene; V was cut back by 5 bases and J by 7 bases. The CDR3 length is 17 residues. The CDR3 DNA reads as TGTGCCATCAGTCCGGAGGGGGTTTTACAGGGGGTGAATGAGCAGTTCTTC. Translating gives CAISPEGVLQGVNEQFF.

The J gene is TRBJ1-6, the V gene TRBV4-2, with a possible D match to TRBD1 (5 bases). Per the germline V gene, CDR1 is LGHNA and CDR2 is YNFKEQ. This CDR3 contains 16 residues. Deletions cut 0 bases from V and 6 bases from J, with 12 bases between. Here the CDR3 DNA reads TGTGCCAGCAGCCAAGATCTTAGCAGGGCTAATTCACCCCTCCACTTT. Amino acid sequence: CASSQDLSRANSPLHF.

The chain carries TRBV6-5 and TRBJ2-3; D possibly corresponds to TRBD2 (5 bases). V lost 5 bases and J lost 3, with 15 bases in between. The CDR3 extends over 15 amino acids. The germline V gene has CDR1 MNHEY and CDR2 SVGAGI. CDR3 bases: TGTGCCAGCAGTAGAACCAAACTAGGAACAGATACGCAGTATTTT. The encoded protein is CASSRTKLGTDTQYF.

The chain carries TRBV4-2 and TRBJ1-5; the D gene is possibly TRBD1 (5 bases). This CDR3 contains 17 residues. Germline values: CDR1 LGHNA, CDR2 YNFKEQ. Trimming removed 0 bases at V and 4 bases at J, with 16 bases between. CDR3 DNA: TGTGCCAGCAGCCAAGATCTCGTCAGGGTCGGAAATCAGCCCCAGCATTTT. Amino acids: CASSQDLVRVGNQPQHF.

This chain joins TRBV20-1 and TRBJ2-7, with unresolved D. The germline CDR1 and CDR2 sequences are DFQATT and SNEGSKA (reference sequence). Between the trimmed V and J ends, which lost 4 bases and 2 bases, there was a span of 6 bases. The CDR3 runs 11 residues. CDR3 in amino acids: CSAITTYEQYF. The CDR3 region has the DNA TGCAGTGCTATAACTACCTACGAGCAGTACTTC.

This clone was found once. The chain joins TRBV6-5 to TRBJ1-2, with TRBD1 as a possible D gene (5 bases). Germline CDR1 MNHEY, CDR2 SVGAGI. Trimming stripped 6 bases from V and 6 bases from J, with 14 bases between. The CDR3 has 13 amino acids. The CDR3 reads CASRMGGSHGYTF. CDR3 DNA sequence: TGTGCCAGCAGGATGGGGGGATCTCATGGCTACACCTTC.

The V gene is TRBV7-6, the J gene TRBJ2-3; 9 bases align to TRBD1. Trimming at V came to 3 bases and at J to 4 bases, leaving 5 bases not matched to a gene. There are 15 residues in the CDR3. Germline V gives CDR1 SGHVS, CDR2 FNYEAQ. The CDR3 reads CASSFTGQGPDTQYF. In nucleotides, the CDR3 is TGTGCCAGCAGCTTTACAGGACAGGGGCCAGATACGCAGTATTTT.

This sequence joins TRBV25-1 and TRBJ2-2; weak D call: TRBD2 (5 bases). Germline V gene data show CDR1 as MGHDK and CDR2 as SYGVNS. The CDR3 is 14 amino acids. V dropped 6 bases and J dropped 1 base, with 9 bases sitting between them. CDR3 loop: CASRIRGNTGELFF. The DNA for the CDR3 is TGTGCCAGCAGAATTCGGGGGAACACCGGGGAGCTGTTTTTT.

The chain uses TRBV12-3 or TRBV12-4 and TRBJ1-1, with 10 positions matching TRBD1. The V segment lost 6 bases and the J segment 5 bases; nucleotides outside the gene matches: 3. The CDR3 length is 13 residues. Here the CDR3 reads CASSEGQGTEAFF. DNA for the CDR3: TGTGCCAGCAGCGAGGGACAGGGGACTGAAGCTTTCTTT.

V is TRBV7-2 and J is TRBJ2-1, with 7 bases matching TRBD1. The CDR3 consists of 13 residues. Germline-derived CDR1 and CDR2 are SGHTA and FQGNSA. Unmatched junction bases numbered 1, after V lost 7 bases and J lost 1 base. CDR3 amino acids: CASKQGSYNEQFF. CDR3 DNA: TGTGCCAGCAAACAGGGGTCCTACAATGAGCAGTTCTTC.

The CDR3 nucleotides are TGTGCCAGCAGCCACGGGACTAGCGGAAACACCGGGGAGCTGTTTTTT. Translated, it gives CASSHGTSGNTGELFF. The chain carries TRBV7-3 and TRBJ2-2, with TRBD2 identical over 11 bases. There are 16 residues in the CDR3. V lost 5 bases, J lost 2 bases, and 4 bases stayed unmatched. Per the germline V gene, CDR1 is SGHTA and CDR2 is FQGTGA.

CDR3 in DNA: TGTGCCACGACAGCAGGGACTAATGAAAAACTGTTTTTT. Its protein is CATTAGTNEKLFF. The chain links TRBV10-3 to TRBJ1-4, with a possible D match to TRBD1 (5 bases). The V end was cut by 10 bases, the J end by 2 bases, with 11 bases between. The CDR3 has 13 amino acids. Looked up from germline, CDR1 is ENHRY and CDR2 is SYGVKD.